The 6 T cell receptor beta chains reported below all come from one sample, sequenced in a study of T cell responses to AZD1222 COVID-19 vaccine. Clones were sequenced by immunoSEQ multiplex PCR, and TCRdb holds only the in-frame ones, with some missing. The data contain around 120,000 clones, about 90% of them seen just once; the ten biggest clones take up roughly 13%. The source was peripheral blood, collected on day 0 of AZD1222 vaccination. The receptor set was obtained from an adult in good health.

This clone appeared a single time. V usage is TRBV4-3 and J usage is TRBJ2-7; 8 positions agree with TRBD2. The CDR3 is 15 amino acids. Unmatched junction bases numbered 5, after V lost 1 base and J lost 3 bases. CDR1 LGHNA and CDR2 YSLEER come from the germline V gene. In DNA, the CDR3 is TGCGCCAGCAGCCAAGGCCGGGAGGGGGACTACGAGCAGTACTTC. Protein: CASSQGREGDYEQYF.

This clone was observed once. The rearrangement joins TRBV11-2 to TRBJ1-4; D call uncertain. The germline V and J ends were trimmed by 2 bases and 0 bases, with 4 bases remaining between them. There are 14 residues in the CDR3. The germline CDR1 and CDR2 sequences are SGHAT and FQNNGV. The CDR3 loop reads CASSLSATNEKLFF. In DNA form, the CDR3 reads TGTGCCAGCAGCTTATCAGCAACTAATGAAAAACTGTTTTTT.

The gene calls are TRBV24-1 and TRBJ1-1; D is unresolved. V gave up 10 bases and J gave up 1 base, with 6 bases separating them. The CDR3 covers 11 residues. Per the germline V gene, CDR1 is KGHDR and CDR2 is SFDVKD. The CDR3 sequence: CATSQNTEAFF. DNA of the CDR3: TGTGCCACGTCTCAGAACACTGAAGCTTTCTTT.

This sequence joins TRBV14 and TRBJ2-7, with 7 bases lining up with TRBD2. This CDR3 contains 15 residues. With 9 bases clipped from V and 6 bases from J, the junction kept 17 bases outside the gene matches. The germline V gene has CDR1 SGHDN and CDR2 FVKESK. CDR3: CARRTTVKAGIEQYF. CDR3 DNA sequence: TGTGCCAGACGAACGACAGTCAAAGCGGGGATCGAGCAGTACTTC.

This clone was detected once. This chain links TRBV6-2 or TRBV6-3 with TRBJ1-5, with a weak D call TRBD1 (6 bases). The V gene's germline CDR1 is MNHEY and CDR2 SVGEGT. This CDR3 has 14 residues. Deletions cut 2 bases from V and 7 bases from J, with 12 bases between. This CDR3 reads CASSYVVQGQPQHF. The CDR3 coding sequence is TGTGCCAGCAGTTACGTGGTGCAGGGGCAGCCCCAGCATTTT.

The V gene is TRBV11-2, the J gene TRBJ1-1, with D perhaps TRBD1 (5 bases). V was pared by 0 bases and J by 4 bases, with 21 bases between. Germline CDR1 is SGHAT and CDR2 is FQNNGV. This CDR3 has 18 residues. CDR3 nucleotides: TGTGCCAGCAGCTTAGATGCCACTGGCGGGGGTTTTGTCACTGAAGCTTTCTTT. The encoded protein is CASSLDATGGGFVTEAFF.